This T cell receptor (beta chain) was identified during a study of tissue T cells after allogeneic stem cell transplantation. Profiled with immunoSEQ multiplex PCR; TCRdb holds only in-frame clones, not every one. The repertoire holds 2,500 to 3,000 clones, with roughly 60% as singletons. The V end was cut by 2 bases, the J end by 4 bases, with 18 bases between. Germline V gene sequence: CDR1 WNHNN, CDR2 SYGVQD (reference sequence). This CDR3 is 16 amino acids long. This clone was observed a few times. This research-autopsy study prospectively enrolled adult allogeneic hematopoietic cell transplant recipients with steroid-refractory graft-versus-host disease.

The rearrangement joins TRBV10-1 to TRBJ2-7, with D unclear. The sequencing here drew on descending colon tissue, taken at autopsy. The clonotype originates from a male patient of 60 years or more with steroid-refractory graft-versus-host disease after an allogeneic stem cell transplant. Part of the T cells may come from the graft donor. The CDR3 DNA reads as TGCGCCAGCAGTGAGGTTGGGCCAAACCTCAATTACGAGCAGTACTTC. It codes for CASSEVGPNLNYEQYF.